This T cell receptor (beta chain) came from a study of monozygotic twins with inflammatory bowel disease. The study's findings and limits: Inverse Simpson values showed less TCRbeta diversity in IBD patients than in their healthy co-twins.

Through template switching, UMIs that included a 6-nucleotide sample barcode were added. Two nested PCRs, run for roughly 16 and 10 cycles, were applied to TCRalpha and TCRbeta cDNA. TCRdb processed the 5' RACE reads again and assigns one entry to each CDR3 protein, with no DNA. This sample contains approximately 300,000 distinct CDR3 sequences. The CDR3 spans 14 residues. From germline, CDR1 is SGHVS and CDR2 FNYEAQ. Concerning this clonotype: The antigen remains undetermined.

The sample taken for sequencing was blood. The receptor was derived from a human donor with ulcerative colitis or Crohn's disease, or a healthy co-twin of an affected twin (not recorded which). The chain links TRBV7-6 to TRBJ2-7; TCRdb's D call of TRBD2 is untestable without DNA. The CDR3 spells CASTARGRPYEQYF. Variable domain in full (rest from reference TRBV7-6 and TRBJ2-7): GAGVSQSPRYKVTKRGQDVALRCDPISGHVSLYWYRQALGQGPEFLTYFNYEAQQDKSGLPNDRFSAERPEGSISTLTIQRTEQRDSAMYRCASTARGRPYEQYFGPGTRLTVT.